A few counts support the clone carrying this T cell receptor beta chain. The antigen is not known. The study recruited healthy Caucasian donors from Russia who were aged about 6 to 90. The V gene end was trimmed by 7 bases and the J gene end by 2 bases; junction bases not matched to a gene: 4. The CDR3 consists of 14 residues. The V gene's germline CDR1 is MNHNS and CDR2 SASEGT. The sample belongs to a study of blood T cells in healthy people across ages. Study findings and constraints: It was held that diversity estimates obtained from one million T cells represented underestimates. A roughly linear age-dependent decrease characterized TCR beta diversity per million T cells.

A sample-barcoded 5' primer and a J-beta primer mix were used in a second PCR of roughly 7 to 12 cycles. CDR3-containing paired-end reads numbering at least 2.5 million came from each sample. From the 5' RACE reads, TCRdb called clonotypes with MiXCR, one entry per CDR3 protein. Among 600,000 or so distinct CDR3 sequences listed, under 30% were seen once. The rearrangement uses TRBV6-1 and TRBJ2-7; 11 bases are a match to TRBD2. This TCR was sampled from a woman of 80 years or more in good health. The sample was blood. The DNA of the CDR3 is TGTGCCAGCACCCCTAGCGGGAGGACCTACGAGCAGTACTTC. This sequence encodes CASTPSGRTYEQYF.